Listed below are T cell receptor beta chains from one sample, sequenced in a study of regulatory T cells in long-lasting Graves disease. MiXCR, run by TCRdb on the multiplex PCR reads, gives a single entry per CDR3 protein. The sample holds 350,000 to 500,000 distinct CDR3 sequences, 14% seen once. These same data were also listed under a study on T cells in Graves' hyperthyroidism and ophthalmopathy.

Sequenced material: peripheral blood mononuclear cells (PBMCs), taken at new diagnosis, from a patient treated with antithyroid drugs. The receptors shown here come from a woman aged 45-65 years with Graves disease. Both conserved end residues are part of each CDR3. Fields, in order: clone size, J gene, D gene, V gene, CDR3 protein, CDR3 DNA. A D gene is named only where the DNA matches it firmly. Only some rows state a clone size, as once, few, many or a class for expanded clones.

clone_size: once
j_call: TRBJ1-6
d_call: TRBD1
v_call: TRBV30
cdr3_aa: CAWRKGGQGGSPLHF
cdr3_nt: TGTGCCTGGAGGAAAGGGGGACAGGGAGGTTCACCCCTCCACTTT

clone_size: .
j_call: TRBJ2-2
d_call: .
v_call: TRBV7-9
cdr3_aa: CASSLAAMAGELFF
cdr3_nt: TGTGCCAGCAGCTTAGCGGCGATGGCCGGGGAGCTGTTTTTT

clone_size: few
j_call: TRBJ1-2
d_call: .
v_call: TRBV20-1
cdr3_aa: CSASYYGYTF
cdr3_nt: TGCAGTGCGTCCTACTATGGCTACACCTTC

clone_size: many
j_call: TRBJ1-1
d_call: .
v_call: TRBV12-3/TRBV12-4
cdr3_aa: CASLKNTEAFF
cdr3_nt: TGTGCCAGCTTGAAGAACACTGAAGCTTTCTTT

clone_size: .
j_call: TRBJ2-3
d_call: .
v_call: TRBV7-9
cdr3_aa: CASGGLDTQYF
cdr3_nt: TGTGCCAGCGGGGGTTTAGATACGCAGTATTTT

clone_size: many
j_call: TRBJ2-1
d_call: TRBD2
v_call: TRBV12-3/TRBV12-4
cdr3_aa: CASSFRGLAGDRERMKGQFF
cdr3_nt: TGTGCCAGCAGTTTTAGGGGACTAGCGGGAGACAGGGAGAGAATGAAAGGGCAGTTCTTC

clone_size: .
j_call: TRBJ1-5
d_call: .
v_call: TRBV10-3
cdr3_aa: CAISEDLGTDVYSNQPQHF
cdr3_nt: TGTGCCATCAGCGAGGATTTGGGGACGGACGTTTATAGCAATCAGCCCCAGCATTTT

clone_size: .
j_call: TRBJ1-5
d_call: TRBD1
v_call: TRBV18
cdr3_aa: CASSQGARDQPQHF
cdr3_nt: TGTGCCAGCTCACAGGGGGCGAGGGATCAGCCCCAGCATTTT

clone_size: few
j_call: TRBJ1-2
d_call: .
v_call: TRBV27
cdr3_aa: CASSSNSGYLRDGYTF
cdr3_nt: TGTGCCAGCAGCTCAAACTCAGGGTATCTACGCGATGGCTACACCTTC

clone_size: many
j_call: TRBJ2-1
d_call: TRBD1
v_call: TRBV7-2
cdr3_aa: CASSPVGDSVNEQFF
cdr3_nt: TGTGCCAGCAGCCCGGTAGGGGACAGCGTCAATGAGCAGTTCTTC

clone_size: many
j_call: TRBJ1-2
d_call: TRBD1
v_call: TRBV6-1
cdr3_aa: CASGQGSLGYTF
cdr3_nt: TGTGCCAGCGGACAGGGATCTCTTGGCTACACCTTC

clone_size: many
j_call: TRBJ2-1
d_call: .
v_call: TRBV2
cdr3_aa: CASSERAGIDNEQFF
cdr3_nt: TGTGCCAGCAGTGAACGGGCAGGTATCGACAATGAGCAGTTCTTC

clone_size: many
j_call: TRBJ2-7
d_call: TRBD1
v_call: TRBV6-2/TRBV6-3
cdr3_aa: CASSYSKGAPYEQYF
cdr3_nt: TGTGCCAGCAGTTACTCGAAGGGGGCCCCCTACGAGCAGTACTTC

clone_size: many
j_call: TRBJ1-6
d_call: TRBD1
v_call: TRBV28
cdr3_aa: CASNYRGRRHSPLHF
cdr3_nt: TGTGCCAGCAATTACAGGGGGCGTCGCCATTCACCCCTCCACTTT

clone_size: many
j_call: TRBJ2-4
d_call: .
v_call: TRBV14
cdr3_aa: CASSQGRGASNIQYF
cdr3_nt: TGTGCCAGCAGCCAAGGGAGGGGCGCGTCGAACATTCAGTACTTC

clone_size: few
j_call: TRBJ2-3
d_call: TRBD2
v_call: TRBV12-3/TRBV12-4
cdr3_aa: CASSFGPSGSGTDTQYF
cdr3_nt: TGTGCCAGCAGTTTTGGGCCCAGCGGGAGTGGCACAGATACGCAGTATTTT

clone_size: few
j_call: TRBJ1-3
d_call: .
v_call: TRBV2
cdr3_aa: CASSQTTRQFSGNTIYF
cdr3_nt: TGTGCCAGCAGCCAGACCACCCGTCAGTTCTCTGGAAACACCATATATTTT

clone_size: .
j_call: TRBJ2-7
d_call: TRBD2
v_call: TRBV7-3
cdr3_aa: CASSPPPGLVLYEQYF
cdr3_nt: TGTGCCAGCAGCCCCCCCCCGGGACTAGTCCTTTACGAGCAGTACTTC

clone_size: .
j_call: TRBJ2-3
d_call: TRBD2
v_call: TRBV11-1
cdr3_aa: CASSLAGGEADTQYF
cdr3_nt: TGTGCCAGCAGCCTAGCGGGAGGGGAGGCAGATACGCAGTATTTT

clone_size: many
j_call: TRBJ2-7
d_call: TRBD2
v_call: TRBV2
cdr3_aa: CASRIGSGSYDEQYF
cdr3_nt: TGTGCCAGCAGGATTGGTAGCGGGAGTTACGACGAGCAGTACTTC

clone_size: many
j_call: TRBJ2-7
d_call: TRBD2
v_call: TRBV7-2
cdr3_aa: CASSLTGTSGDYEQYF
cdr3_nt: TGTGCCAGCAGCTTAACAGGGACTAGCGGGGATTACGAGCAGTACTTC

clone_size: .
j_call: TRBJ2-6
d_call: .
v_call: TRBV5-5
cdr3_aa: CASHTTLSGANVLTF
cdr3_nt: TGCGCCAGCCACACGACCCTCTCTGGGGCCAACGTCCTGACTTTC

clone_size: many
j_call: TRBJ2-7
d_call: .
v_call: TRBV2
cdr3_aa: CASSPLGHSYEQYF
cdr3_nt: TGTGCCAGCAGTCCCTTGGGCCACTCCTACGAGCAGTACTTC

clone_size: .
j_call: TRBJ2-1
d_call: TRBD1
v_call: TRBV9
cdr3_aa: CASSVGQGQWGQFF
cdr3_nt: TGTGCCAGCAGCGTAGGACAGGGCCAGTGGGGTCAGTTCTTC

clone_size: few
j_call: TRBJ2-5
d_call: .
v_call: TRBV10-2
cdr3_aa: CASSVTREAQETQYF
cdr3_nt: TGCGCCAGCAGTGTGACTAGGGAGGCCCAAGAGACCCAGTACTTC

clone_size: .
j_call: TRBJ2-5
d_call: TRBD2
v_call: TRBV7-7
cdr3_aa: CASSPELAGGPWETQYF
cdr3_nt: TGTGCCAGCAGCCCAGAACTAGCGGGAGGGCCCTGGGAGACCCAGTACTTC

clone_size: many
j_call: TRBJ2-3
d_call: .
v_call: TRBV4-1
cdr3_aa: CASSQEKGTDTQYF
cdr3_nt: TGCGCCAGCAGCCAAGAAAAGGGGACAGATACGCAGTATTTT

clone_size: .
j_call: TRBJ2-7
d_call: TRBD2
v_call: TRBV3-1
cdr3_aa: CASSQDSSGRGRQYF
cdr3_nt: TGTGCCAGCAGCCAAGACTCGAGCGGGAGGGGTAGGCAGTACTTC

clone_size: many
j_call: TRBJ2-7
d_call: .
v_call: TRBV6-1
cdr3_aa: CAGGGLEQYF
cdr3_nt: TGTGCGGGAGGGGGGTTAGAGCAGTACTTC

clone_size: .
j_call: TRBJ1-5
d_call: .
v_call: TRBV28
cdr3_aa: CASTLVADSNQPQHF
cdr3_nt: TGTGCCAGCACGTTGGTGGCAGATAGCAATCAGCCCCAGCATTTT

clone_size: .
j_call: TRBJ2-3
d_call: TRBD2
v_call: TRBV27
cdr3_aa: CASSSNPGGVGTDTQYF
cdr3_nt: TGTGCCAGCAGTTCCAATCCGGGGGGAGTGGGCACAGATACGCAGTATTTT

clone_size: .
j_call: TRBJ1-3
d_call: TRBD1
v_call: TRBV7-9
cdr3_aa: CASSSHSRGITGNTIYF
cdr3_nt: TGTGCCAGCAGCTCCCACAGCAGGGGGATTACTGGAAACACCATATATTTT

clone_size: .
j_call: TRBJ1-1
d_call: .
v_call: TRBV20-1
cdr3_aa: CSAKEGGDTEAFF
cdr3_nt: TGCAGTGCTAAGGAGGGGGGTGACACTGAAGCTTTCTTT

clone_size: few
j_call: TRBJ2-7
d_call: .
v_call: TRBV4-2
cdr3_aa: CASSQDRTSHYEQYF
cdr3_nt: TGTGCCAGCAGCCAAGATCGGACGAGTCACTACGAGCAGTACTTC

clone_size: .
j_call: TRBJ2-1
d_call: TRBD2
v_call: TRBV18
cdr3_aa: CASSPPGLAENYNEQLF
cdr3_nt: TGTGCCAGCTCACCACCGGGACTAGCGGAAAACTACAATGAGCAGCTCTTC

clone_size: few
j_call: TRBJ2-7
d_call: .
v_call: TRBV5-1
cdr3_aa: CASSLGPSPFPEQYF
cdr3_nt: TGCGCCAGCAGCTTGGGACCTAGTCCCTTCCCCGAGCAGTACTTC

clone_size: many
j_call: TRBJ2-1
d_call: TRBD2
v_call: TRBV28
cdr3_aa: CASSQRNHLLADSYNEQFF
cdr3_nt: TGTGCCAGCAGCCAACGCAACCACCTACTAGCGGACTCCTACAATGAGCAGTTCTTC

clone_size: .
j_call: TRBJ2-3
d_call: TRBD1
v_call: TRBV7-9
cdr3_aa: CASSPGTGEADTQYF
cdr3_nt: TGTGCCAGCAGCCCCGGGACAGGGGAAGCAGATACGCAGTATTTT

clone_size: many
j_call: TRBJ1-3
d_call: TRBD1
v_call: TRBV3-1
cdr3_aa: CASSHGTGATGNTIYF
cdr3_nt: TGTGCCAGCAGCCACGGAACAGGGGCTACTGGAAACACCATATATTTT

clone_size: .
j_call: TRBJ1-3
d_call: .
v_call: TRBV6-1
cdr3_aa: CASRNTGTKDTIYF
cdr3_nt: TGTGCCAGCCGTAATACCGGGACAAAGGACACCATATATTTT

clone_size: .
j_call: TRBJ2-7
d_call: .
v_call: TRBV6-2/TRBV6-3
cdr3_aa: CASSRKGFYEQYF
cdr3_nt: TGTGCCAGCAGTCGAAAGGGGTTCTACGAGCAGTACTTC

clone_size: few
j_call: TRBJ1-2
d_call: .
v_call: TRBV12-3/TRBV12-4
cdr3_aa: CASSFLLGVAYGYTF
cdr3_nt: TGTGCCAGCAGTTTTCTGTTGGGAGTGGCCTATGGCTACACCTTC

clone_size: many
j_call: TRBJ1-1
d_call: TRBD1
v_call: TRBV5-1
cdr3_aa: CASSLSGQAYTEAFF
cdr3_nt: TGCGCCAGCAGCCTCTCGGGACAGGCGTACACTGAAGCTTTCTTT

clone_size: once
j_call: TRBJ2-5
d_call: TRBD1
v_call: TRBV5-1
cdr3_aa: CASSEGTGSISTYNEQYF
cdr3_nt: TGCGCCAGCAGCGAAGGGACAGGTAGCATTTCCACCTACAATGAGCAGTACTTC